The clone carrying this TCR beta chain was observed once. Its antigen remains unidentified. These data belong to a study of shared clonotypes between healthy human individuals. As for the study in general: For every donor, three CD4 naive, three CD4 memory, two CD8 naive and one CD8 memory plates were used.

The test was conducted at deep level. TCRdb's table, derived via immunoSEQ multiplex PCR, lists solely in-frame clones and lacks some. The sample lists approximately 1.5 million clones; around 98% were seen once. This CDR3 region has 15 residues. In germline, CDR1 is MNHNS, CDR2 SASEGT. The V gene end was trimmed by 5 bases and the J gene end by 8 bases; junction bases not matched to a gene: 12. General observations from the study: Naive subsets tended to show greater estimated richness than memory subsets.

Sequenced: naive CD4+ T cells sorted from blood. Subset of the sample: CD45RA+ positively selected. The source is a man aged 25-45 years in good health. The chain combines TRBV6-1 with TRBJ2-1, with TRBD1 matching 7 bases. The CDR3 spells CASSSGQSIRDEQFF. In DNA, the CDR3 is TGTGCCAGCAGTTCGGGACAGTCTATACGTGATGAGCAGTTCTTC.